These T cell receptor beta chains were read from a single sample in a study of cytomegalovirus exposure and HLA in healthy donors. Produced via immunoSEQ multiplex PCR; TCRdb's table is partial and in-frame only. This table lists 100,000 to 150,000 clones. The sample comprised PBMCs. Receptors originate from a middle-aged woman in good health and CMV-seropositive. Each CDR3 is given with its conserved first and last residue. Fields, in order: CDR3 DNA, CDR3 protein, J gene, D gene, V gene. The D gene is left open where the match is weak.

DNA: TGTGCTAGCAGCTTAGGGGCAGCGGGAGGGCCGAATGAGCAGTTCTTC
CDR3: CASSLGAAGGPNEQFF
J: TRBJ2-1
D: TRBD2
V: TRBV7-7

DNA: TGTGCCAGCAGTTGGACAGGGGTCCCCGGCGAGCAGTACTTC
CDR3: CASSWTGVPGEQYF
J: TRBJ2-7
D: TRBD1
V: TRBV27

DNA: TGTGCCAGCGGTCAATTCGACGGGACACTAAACACCGGGGAGCTGTTTTTT
CDR3: CASGQFDGTLNTGELFF
J: TRBJ2-2
D: -
V: TRBV13

DNA: TGTGCCAGTAGTCCCTTACCGGGACAAAACTATGGCTACACCTTC
CDR3: CASSPLPGQNYGYTF
J: TRBJ1-2
D: -
V: TRBV19

DNA: TGTGCCAGCAGTGCCTGGACAGGGTCCAAAAACATTCAGTACTTC
CDR3: CASSAWTGSKNIQYF
J: TRBJ2-4
D: TRBD1
V: TRBV6-5

DNA: TGTGCCAGCAGCTTAATAGTTGGGAGAGGACCCCAGACCCAGTACTTC
CDR3: CASSLIVGRGPQTQYF
J: TRBJ2-5
D: -
V: TRBV7-9

DNA: TGTGCCAGCAGTGTGGAGGGCTGGGGGAAAGCTTTCTTT
CDR3: CASSVEGWGKAFF
J: TRBJ1-1
D: -
V: TRBV6-1

DNA: TGTGCCACCAGTAGAACAGGGGGCGGCACAGATACGCAGTATTTT
CDR3: CATSRTGGGTDTQYF
J: TRBJ2-3
D: TRBD1
V: TRBV15

DNA: TGTGCCAGCAGCGCCCCTCGGACAGCCTACGAGCAGTACTTC
CDR3: CASSAPRTAYEQYF
J: TRBJ2-7
D: -
V: TRBV7-8

DNA: TGTGCCAGTAGTCCCATCCAGCGGAAAGAGCAGTTCTTC
CDR3: CASSPIQRKEQFF
J: TRBJ2-1
D: -
V: TRBV19

DNA: TGTGCCAGCAGCTTAGCTGGGACAGCCCTACTCCCTGAAGCTTTCTTT
CDR3: CASSLAGTALLPEAFF
J: TRBJ1-1
D: TRBD1
V: TRBV11-1

DNA: TGTGCCACCAGGACTAGCGGGAGTTACGAGCAGTACTTC
CDR3: CATRTSGSYEQYF
J: TRBJ2-7
D: TRBD2
V: TRBV25-1

DNA: TGTGCCAGCAGTGATCGGGTTGCGGGAGGGTCAGAGACCCAGTACTTC
CDR3: CASSDRVAGGSETQYF
J: TRBJ2-5
D: TRBD2
V: TRBV6-1

DNA: TGTGCCACCACGATGAGGGTCAATAGCAATCAGCCCCAGCATTTT
CDR3: CATTMRVNSNQPQHF
J: TRBJ1-5
D: -
V: TRBV28

DNA: TGTGCCAGCAGTTCGTCGGGCCCGAACAGGGGTGAGCAGTTCTTC
CDR3: CASSSSGPNRGEQFF
J: TRBJ2-1
D: TRBD1
V: TRBV6-5

DNA: TGTGCCAGCACCCCAAGAGGCCCGGGTGGGACCGGGGAGCTGTTTTTT
CDR3: CASTPRGPGGTGELFF
J: TRBJ2-2
D: -
V: TRBV5-5

DNA: TGTGCCAGCAGTGCCCTGGGACAGGGGGATTCACCCCTCCACTTT
CDR3: CASSALGQGDSPLHF
J: TRBJ1-6
D: TRBD1
V: TRBV6-1

DNA: TGTGCCAGCTTGGGACAGGGGGTCAATGAGCAGTTCTTC
CDR3: CASLGQGVNEQFF
J: TRBJ2-1
D: TRBD1
V: TRBV2

DNA: TGTGCCAGCAGCCTGAGGCTGAGAACGGGGGAGACCCAGTACTTC
CDR3: CASSLRLRTGETQYF
J: TRBJ2-5
D: -
V: TRBV21-1

DNA: TGTGCCAGCAGCCACCATGGGCTAGCGGTGAGTTCTCAGTACTTC
CDR3: CASSHHGLAVSSQYF
J: TRBJ2-5
D: TRBD2
V: TRBV14

DNA: TGTGCCAGCGGCTCGGGACTAGCAAATGAGCAGTTCTTC
CDR3: CASGSGLANEQFF
J: TRBJ2-1
D: TRBD2
V: TRBV5-6

DNA: TGTGCCAGCAGCCTTAGCGGGAGAACAGATACGCAGTATTTT
CDR3: CASSLSGRTDTQYF
J: TRBJ2-3
D: TRBD2
V: TRBV7-2

DNA: TGTGCCAGCAGTCAGGACTGGGGTCGCCCTGAAGCTTTCTTT
CDR3: CASSQDWGRPEAFF
J: TRBJ1-1
D: -
V: TRBV28

DNA: TGTGCCAGCAGCTCAGGAACCGGGGAGCTGTTTTTT
CDR3: CASSSGTGELFF
J: TRBJ2-2
D: -
V: TRBV7-9

DNA: TGTGCCAGCAGAGCAACAGGGGAATACGAGCAGTACTTC
CDR3: CASRATGEYEQYF
J: TRBJ2-7
D: TRBD1
V: TRBV28

DNA: TGCAGCGGGCGGACAGGGGGAAACACTGAAGCTTTCTTT
CDR3: CSGRTGGNTEAFF
J: TRBJ1-1
D: TRBD1
V: TRBV29-1

DNA: TGTGCCAGCAGCTCCGGCAGCCTCTGGGCGAACACTGAAGCTTTCTTT
CDR3: CASSSGSLWANTEAFF
J: TRBJ1-1
D: -
V: TRBV5-4

DNA: TGTGCCAGCAGCTTGGGAATAGCGGGCTCCTACGAGCAGTACTTC
CDR3: CASSLGIAGSYEQYF
J: TRBJ2-7
D: TRBD2
V: TRBV5-8

DNA: TGTGCCTGGTCGCGGGGGGCGGAGGGTGAAAAACTGTTTTTT
CDR3: CAWSRGAEGEKLFF
J: TRBJ1-4
D: -
V: TRBV30

DNA: TGTGCCAGCAGCTTAGGGAGCACTGAAGCTTTCTTT
CDR3: CASSLGSTEAFF
J: TRBJ1-1
D: -
V: TRBV7-9

DNA: TGCGCCAGCAGCCAGACCACTGGGGGGAGCTCCTACAATGAGCAGTTCTTC
CDR3: CASSQTTGGSSYNEQFF
J: TRBJ2-1
D: -
V: TRBV4-3

DNA: TGTGCCAGCAGTTTCTCGGGACAGGGCACAGATACGCAGTATTTT
CDR3: CASSFSGQGTDTQYF
J: TRBJ2-3
D: TRBD1
V: TRBV28

DNA: TGCAGCGTTGAATCCCCGCGTACCTACGAGCAGTACTTC
CDR3: CSVESPRTYEQYF
J: TRBJ2-7
D: -
V: TRBV29-1

DNA: TGTGCCACCAGCCCACGACTAGCGGCCTACAATGAGCAGTTCTTC
CDR3: CATSPRLAAYNEQFF
J: TRBJ2-1
D: TRBD2
V: TRBV15

DNA: TGTGCCAGCAGCTTAGAGTCTAGCGGGTTCACCGGGGAGCTGTTTTTT
CDR3: CASSLESSGFTGELFF
J: TRBJ2-2
D: TRBD2
V: TRBV13

DNA: TGCGCCAGCCGCTTTGACAGGGGCTACACCGGGGAGCTGTTTTTT
CDR3: CASRFDRGYTGELFF
J: TRBJ2-2
D: TRBD1
V: TRBV5-1

DNA: TGTGCCAGCTCACCTGGCGGACTTCATAATTCACCCCTCCACTTT
CDR3: CASSPGGLHNSPLHF
J: TRBJ1-6
D: -
V: TRBV18

DNA: TGTGCCAGCAGCCGTATCGGAGGACAGGGGAGGAATGAGCAGTTCTTC
CDR3: CASSRIGGQGRNEQFF
J: TRBJ2-1
D: TRBD1
V: TRBV11-2

DNA: TGTGCCAGCAGCGTTGGGGGCGGAGGCTACACCTTC
CDR3: CASSVGGGGYTF
J: TRBJ1-2
D: -
V: TRBV9